These 4 T cell receptor beta chains were sequenced from one sample in a study of cytomegalovirus exposure and HLA in healthy donors. Vbeta (60) and Jbeta (13) primers were used in the PCR. Sequencing used immunoSEQ multiplex PCR; TCRdb keeps in-frame clones, though not all of them. The table lists fewer than 110,000 clones, 60% to 85% of them singletons. Sequenced: PBMCs. The receptors originated from a man aged 50-60 years in good health and CMV-seronegative.

Written as DNA, the CDR3 is TGTGCCAGCTCGGGACAGGGCTACATGAACACTGAAGCTTTCTTT. It is translated as CASSGQGYMNTEAFF. V is TRBV18 and J is TRBJ1-1; TRBD1 agrees at 9 bases. Germline loops: CDR1 KGHSH, CDR2 LQKENI. The CDR3 is made up of 15 amino acids. With 6 bases clipped from V and 0 bases from J, the junction kept 5 bases outside the gene matches.

The chain is built from TRBV11-3 and TRBJ2-1; 10 bases fit TRBD2. From germline, CDR1 is SGHNT and CDR2 YENEEA. With V trimmed by 3 bases and J by 13 bases, 6 bases remained unmatched. This CDR3 comprises 13 residues. The CDR3 DNA follows: TGTGCCAGCAGCTTCAAGCGGGAGGGTCCCCAGTTCTTC. This gives the protein CASSFKREGPQFF.

This clone was detected a few times. The chain is built from TRBV19 and TRBJ1-4; maybe TRBD1 (6 bases). Germline V CDR1 and CDR2: LNHDA, SQIVND (reference sequence). CDR3 length: 16 amino acids. The V gene lost 4 bases and the J gene lost 5 bases, with 17 bases spanning the gap. CDR3 sequence: CASSSNRDTGNEKLFF. The CDR3 bases are TGTGCCAGTAGTAGCAACCGGGACACGGGGAATGAAAAACTGTTTTTT.

This chain connects TRBV5-1 to TRBJ2-3; D might be TRBD1 (6 bases). Germline-derived CDR1 and CDR2 are SGHRS and YFSETQ. The ends were cut back, 0 bases at V and 4 bases at J, with 12 bases in the middle. This CDR3 is built from 15 residues. CDR3 nucleotide sequence: TGCGCCAGCAGCTTGGCGCCAGGGGTTCCAGATACGCAGTATTTT. Its protein is CASSLAPGVPDTQYF.